The rows below give T cell receptor beta chains drawn from one sample of a study of siplizumab effects on memory and regulatory T cells. Sequenced by immunoSEQ multiplex PCR; TCRdb stores in-frame clones only, minus some. Seen here are roughly 68,000 clones, 70% to 90% observed once, and the top ten hold less than 4%. Sequencing was carried out using memory CD4+ T cells sorted from blood. Receptors originate from a human donor in good health. CDR3s include the opening cysteine and the closing phenylalanine or tryptophan. The D gene is left open where the match is weak. Rows give clone size only sometimes, using once, few, many, or a class for an expanded clone.

v_call,d_call,j_call,clone_size,cdr3_aa,cdr3_nt
TRBV5-4,NA,TRBJ2-7,NA,CASSFGENEQYF,TGTGCCAGCAGCTTCGGGGAGAACGAGCAGTACTTC
TRBV19,TRBD1,TRBJ2-6,NA,CASSADRAGANVLTF,TGTGCCAGTAGTGCCGACAGGGCTGGGGCCAACGTCCTGACTTTC
TRBV7-9,NA,TRBJ1-1,few,CASSPDPLRWMNTEAFF,TGTGCCAGCAGCCCAGACCCTCTAAGGTGGATGAACACTGAAGCTTTCTTT
TRBV7-8,TRBD2,TRBJ2-1,NA,CASKPSGGPSGEQFF,TGTGCCAGCAAGCCCAGCGGGGGGCCCTCGGGGGAGCAGTTCTTC
TRBV7-8,NA,TRBJ1-2,NA,CASSPTESANYGYTF,TGTGCCAGCAGCCCCACCGAATCGGCCAACTATGGCTACACCTTC
TRBV27,TRBD1,TRBJ2-2,NA,CATHRAGGTGELFF,TGTGCCACCCATCGGGCAGGGGGAACCGGGGAGCTGTTTTTT
TRBV19,TRBD1,TRBJ1-3,NA,CQQGQGPGNTIYF,TGTCAACAGGGACAGGGCCCTGGAAACACCATATATTTT
TRBV6-5,NA,TRBJ1-2,NA,CASTPGRNYGYTF,TGTGCCAGCACCCCAGGGAGGAACTATGGCTACACCTTC
TRBV6-4,NA,TRBJ1-1,NA,CASRETDMMSEAFF,TGTGCCAGCAGGGAGACAGATATGATGTCTGAAGCTTTCTTT
TRBV5-6,NA,TRBJ2-6,NA,CASSPDRRTGANVLTF,TGTGCCAGCAGCCCTGACAGACGGACTGGGGCCAACGTCCTGACTTTC
TRBV7-8,NA,TRBJ1-3,NA,CASSFQGSGNTIYF,TGTGCCAGCAGCTTTCAGGGATCTGGAAACACCATATATTTT
TRBV27,NA,TRBJ2-3,NA,CASSKEYSTDTQYF,TGTGCCAGCAGCAAAGAATATTCCACAGATACGCAGTATTTT
TRBV19,TRBD1,TRBJ1-2,NA,CASRGTEPFYGYTF,TGTGCCAGTCGGGGGACAGAGCCCTTCTATGGCTACACCTTC
TRBV15,TRBD2,TRBJ2-1,NA,CATSRAVAGDYNEQFF,TGTGCCACCAGCAGGGCGGTAGCGGGGGACTACAATGAGCAGTTCTTC
TRBV19,NA,TRBJ2-1,NA,CASRGLSYSEQFF,TGTGCCAGTAGGGGACTTTCATATAGTGAGCAGTTCTTC